This is a list of T cell receptor beta chains from one sample in a study of vaccination effects on CD4 cells after COVID-19. These receptors have no identified antigens. Generated by immunoSEQ multiplex PCR, the TCRdb table keeps only in-frame clones and is missing some. The sample lists 30,000 to 45,000 clones, roughly 62% occurring once. The specimen was CD4+ T cells from PBMCs cultured with HCoV-OC43 spike peptides, collected before COVID-19 vaccination. Receptors originate from a human donor who received a COVID-19 vaccine. Both conserved end residues are part of each CDR3. A D gene is named only where the DNA matches it firmly. Rows give clone size only sometimes, using once, few, many, or a class for an expanded clone.

CASRRTGFYGYTF TGTGCCAGCAGGCGGACGGGTTTCTATGGCTACACCTTC TRBJ1-2 - TRBV2 -
CASSYGRNTEAFF TGTGCCAGCAGTTACGGCAGGAACACTGAAGCTTTCTTT TRBJ1-1 few TRBV6-6 -
CASSSLPGLAISTDTQYF TGTGCCAGCAGCTCCCTTCCCGGACTAGCGATTAGCACAGATACGCAGTATTTT TRBJ2-3 - TRBV7-2 TRBD2
CASSSAPAYNSPLHF TGTGCCAGCAGTTCGGCCCCGGCCTATAATTCACCCCTCCACTTT TRBJ1-6 - TRBV27 -
CAWSLRNSETQYF TGTGCCTGGAGTCTACGGAATTCAGAGACCCAGTACTTC TRBJ2-5 - TRBV30 -
CASGTGGRNEQFF TGTGCCAGTGGGACAGGAGGACGGAATGAGCAGTTCTTC TRBJ2-1 - TRBV3-1/TRBV3-2 TRBD1
CSASGTSVAYEQYF TGCAGTGCTAGTGGGACTAGCGTTGCCTACGAGCAGTACTTC TRBJ2-7 - TRBV20-1 TRBD2
CAWSVTQTYGYTF TGTGCCTGGAGTGTAACGCAGACCTATGGCTACACCTTC TRBJ1-2 - TRBV30 -
CASTPTSGRAYEQYF TGTGCCAGTACCCCGACTAGCGGGAGGGCCTACGAGCAGTACTTC TRBJ2-7 - TRBV19 TRBD2
CASSSGQGAGEQYF TGTGCCAGCAGCTCGGGACAGGGGGCTGGGGAGCAGTACTTC TRBJ2-7 - TRBV5-4 TRBD1